These T cell receptor beta chains were read from a single sample in a study of blood T cell repertoires in COVID-19. The protocol was immunoSEQ multiplex PCR, while the TCRdb copy is restricted to in-frame clones and leaves out a portion. This sample has a few hundred thousand clones; 88% occur once, and the top ten carry around 2%. The material sequenced was PBMCs or T cells enriched from blood (not recorded which). These receptors originate from a woman aged 55-70 years in a cohort exposed to, infected with or recovered from COVID-19 (not recorded which). Both conserved end residues are trimmed from each CDR3. The order of the fields is V gene, J gene, CDR3 protein.

TRBV28	TRBJ2-7	ASSMTGTPYEQY
TRBV9	TRBJ1-2	ASSVALDRVPLT
TRBV6-5	TRBJ2-2	ASSYSNRISGGELF
TRBV28	TRBJ2-5	ASSGGGRGTQY
TRBV30	TRBJ1-1	AWSATGVTEAF
TRBV7-9	TRBJ1-1	ASSWTGNTEAF
TRBV6-5	TRBJ2-7	ASSYHDWNSYEQY
TRBV19	TRBJ1-1	VSSIGAGRSSTEAF
TRBV9	TRBJ1-1	ASSVYRGGDTEAF
TRBV28	TRBJ2-1	ASSSPGLAVREQF
TRBV2	TRBJ1-2	ASTGQTSNYGYT
TRBV6-2/TRBV6-3	TRBJ2-1	ASSYIGRDYNEQF
TRBV28	TRBJ1-6	ASSPTGVDSPLH
TRBV6-2/TRBV6-3	TRBJ2-2	ASSLGQGTGELF
TRBV5-1	TRBJ2-2	ASSLEGQGALVGELF
TRBV5-1	TRBJ1-1	ASSLAGGVLETF
TRBV12-5	TRBJ1-2	ASGLVGQGDGYT
TRBV7-9	TRBJ1-2	ASSLDGGSYGYT
TRBV9	TRBJ2-2	ASSVWRGTGELF
TRBV2	TRBJ1-6	ASTAQASSYNSPLH
TRBV18	TRBJ1-1	ASFKTGGAEAF
TRBV29-1	TRBJ1-4	SGTGTGTQKLF
TRBV24-1	TRBJ2-3	ATSEYSGTDTQY
TRBV5-1	TRBJ2-1	ASSLDSKYNEQF
TRBV27	TRBJ1-1	ASSLLGQGSTEAF
TRBV18	TRBJ1-1	ASSPLGRGPNTEAF
TRBV7-8	TRBJ2-1	ASSLWSSGAAEQF
TRBV5-1	TRBJ2-3	ASSPGQGTDTQY
TRBV5-1	TRBJ2-1	ASSLGPGVRYNEQF
TRBV4-1	TRBJ2-1	ASSLYSYNEQF
TRBV11-2	TRBJ2-5	ASSPTSGTSALETQY
TRBV3-1/TRBV3-2	TRBJ2-1	ASSLRAGGRNEQF
TRBV30	TRBJ1-3	AWNKYRGRTISGNTIY
TRBV7-3	TRBJ2-2	ASSSVPEAGELF
TRBV24-1	TRBJ2-1	ATSDRNRGPLNEQF
TRBV28	TRBJ1-4	ASRPGTGYPNEKLF
TRBV19	TRBJ2-5	ASSPDPGETQY